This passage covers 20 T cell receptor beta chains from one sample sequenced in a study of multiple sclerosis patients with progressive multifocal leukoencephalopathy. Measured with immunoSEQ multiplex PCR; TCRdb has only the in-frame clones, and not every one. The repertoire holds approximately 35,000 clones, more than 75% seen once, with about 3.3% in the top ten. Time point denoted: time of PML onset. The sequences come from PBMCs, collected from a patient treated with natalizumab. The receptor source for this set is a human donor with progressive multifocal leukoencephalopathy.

CDR3 bases: TGTGCCAGCTCACCTCCTGCGGGGACGAACTATGGCTACACCTTC. Its translation is CASSPPAGTNYGYTF. The rearrangement uses TRBV18 and TRBJ1-2; the D gene is possibly TRBD1 (5 bases). The CDR3 loop spans 15 amino acids. Between the trimmed V and J ends, which lost 3 bases and 2 bases, there was a span of 13 bases. The germline CDR1 and CDR2 sequences are KGHSH and LQKENI.

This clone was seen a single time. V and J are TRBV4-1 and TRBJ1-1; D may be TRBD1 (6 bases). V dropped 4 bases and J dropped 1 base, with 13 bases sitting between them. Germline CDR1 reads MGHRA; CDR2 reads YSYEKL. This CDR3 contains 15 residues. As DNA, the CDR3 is TGCGCCAGCAGCCTAAGCCCGGGACAGAACACTGAAGCTTTCTTT. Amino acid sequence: CASSLSPGQNTEAFF.

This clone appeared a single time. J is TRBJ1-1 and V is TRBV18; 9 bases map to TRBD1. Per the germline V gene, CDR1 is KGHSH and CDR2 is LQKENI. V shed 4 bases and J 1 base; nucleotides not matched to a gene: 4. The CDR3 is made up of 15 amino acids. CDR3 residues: CASSRTGAPNTEAFF. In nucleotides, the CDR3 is TGTGCCAGCTCACGGACAGGGGCCCCGAACACTGAAGCTTTCTTT.

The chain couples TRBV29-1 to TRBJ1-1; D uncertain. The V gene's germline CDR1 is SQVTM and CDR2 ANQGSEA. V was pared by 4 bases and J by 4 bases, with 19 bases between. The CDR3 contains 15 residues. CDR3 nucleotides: TGCAGCGTTGTGGGGAAACATCTACGGGGCACTGAAGCTTTCTTT. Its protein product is CSVVGKHLRGTEAFF.

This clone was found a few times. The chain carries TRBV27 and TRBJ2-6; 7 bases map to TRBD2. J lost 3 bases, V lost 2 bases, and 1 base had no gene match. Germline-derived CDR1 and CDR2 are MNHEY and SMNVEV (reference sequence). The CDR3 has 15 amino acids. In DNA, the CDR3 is TGTGCCAGCAGTTTAGGGGGGGATGGGGCCAACGTCCTGACTTTC. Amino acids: CASSLGGDGANVLTF.

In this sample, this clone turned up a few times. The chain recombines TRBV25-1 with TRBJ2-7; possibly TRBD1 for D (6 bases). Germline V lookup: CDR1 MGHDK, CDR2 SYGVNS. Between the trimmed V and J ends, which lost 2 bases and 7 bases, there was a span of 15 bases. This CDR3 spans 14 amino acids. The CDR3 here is CASSERGHNEEQYF. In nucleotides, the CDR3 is TGTGCCAGCAGTGAAAGGGGACATAATGAAGAGCAGTACTTC.

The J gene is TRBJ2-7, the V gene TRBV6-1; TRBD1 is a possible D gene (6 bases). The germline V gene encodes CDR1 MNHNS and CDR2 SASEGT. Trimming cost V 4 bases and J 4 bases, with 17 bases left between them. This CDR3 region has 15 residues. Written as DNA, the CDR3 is TGTGCCAGCAGTGCTCAGGAGCAGGGGAAATACGAGCAGTACTTC. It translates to CASSAQEQGKYEQYF.

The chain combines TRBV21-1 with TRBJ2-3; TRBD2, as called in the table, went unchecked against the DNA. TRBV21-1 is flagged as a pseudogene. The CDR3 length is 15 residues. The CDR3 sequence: CASSKILAGVDTQYF. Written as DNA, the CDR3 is TGTGCCAGCAGCAAAATCCTAGCGGGAGTGGATACGCAGTATTTT.

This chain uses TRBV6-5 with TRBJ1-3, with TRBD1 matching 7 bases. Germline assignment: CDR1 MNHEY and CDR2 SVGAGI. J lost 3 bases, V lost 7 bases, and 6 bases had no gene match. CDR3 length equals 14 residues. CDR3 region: CASTRGTGGNTIYF. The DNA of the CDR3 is TGTGCCAGCACCAGGGGGACGGGTGGAAACACCATATATTTT.

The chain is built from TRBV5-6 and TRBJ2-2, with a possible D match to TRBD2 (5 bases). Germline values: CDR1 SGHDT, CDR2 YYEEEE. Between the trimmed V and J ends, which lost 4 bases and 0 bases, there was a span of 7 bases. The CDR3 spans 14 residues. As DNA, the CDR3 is TGTGCCAGCAGCCCCGGGGCGAACACCGGGGAGCTGTTTTTT. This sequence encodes CASSPGANTGELFF.

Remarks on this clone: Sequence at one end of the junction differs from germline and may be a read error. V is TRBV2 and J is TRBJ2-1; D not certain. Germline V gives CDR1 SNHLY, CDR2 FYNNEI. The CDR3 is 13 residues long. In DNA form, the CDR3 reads TGTGCCAGCGGTGAACTAATCTCGCTATTGCAGTTCTTC. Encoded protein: CASGELISLLQFF. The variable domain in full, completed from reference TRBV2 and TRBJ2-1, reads EPEVTQTPSHQVTQMGQEVILRCVPISNHLYFYWYRQILGQKVEFLVSFYNNEISEKSEIFDDQFSVERPDGSNFTLKIRSTKLEDSAMYFCASGELISLLQFFGPGTRLTVL.

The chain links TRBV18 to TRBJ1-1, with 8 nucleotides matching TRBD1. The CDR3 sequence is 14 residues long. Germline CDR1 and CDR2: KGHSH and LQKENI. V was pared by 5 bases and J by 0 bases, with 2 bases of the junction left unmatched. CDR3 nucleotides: TGTGCCAGCTCAGGACAGGGCGTGAACACTGAAGCTTTCTTT. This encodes CASSGQGVNTEAFF.

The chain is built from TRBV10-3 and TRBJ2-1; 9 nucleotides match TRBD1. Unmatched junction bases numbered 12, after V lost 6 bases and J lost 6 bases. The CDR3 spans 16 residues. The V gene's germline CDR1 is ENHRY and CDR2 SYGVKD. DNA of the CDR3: TGTGCCATCAGAGCCCAGATCGGGACAGGGCCCAATGAGCAGTTCTTC. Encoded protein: CAIRAQIGTGPNEQFF.

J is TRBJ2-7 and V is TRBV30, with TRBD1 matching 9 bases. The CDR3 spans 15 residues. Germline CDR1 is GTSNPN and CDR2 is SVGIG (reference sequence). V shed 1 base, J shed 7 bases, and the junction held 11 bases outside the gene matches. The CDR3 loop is CAWSGSPQGAREQYF. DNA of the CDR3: TGTGCCTGGAGTGGGTCCCCACAGGGGGCGCGGGAGCAGTACTTC.

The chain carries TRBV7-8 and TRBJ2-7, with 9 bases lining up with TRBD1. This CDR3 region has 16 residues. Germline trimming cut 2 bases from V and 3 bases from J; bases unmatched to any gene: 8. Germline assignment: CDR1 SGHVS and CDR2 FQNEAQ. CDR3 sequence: CASSLRSWTGVYEQYF. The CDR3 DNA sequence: TGTGCCAGCAGCTTAAGGAGCTGGACAGGGGTCTACGAGCAGTACTTC.

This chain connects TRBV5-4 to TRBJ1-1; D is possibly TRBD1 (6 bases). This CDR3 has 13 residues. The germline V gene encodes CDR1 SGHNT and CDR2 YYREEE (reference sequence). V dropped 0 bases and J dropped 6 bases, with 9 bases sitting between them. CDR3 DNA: TGTGCCAGCAGCTTGGTGTCAGGGGCTGAAGCTTTCTTT. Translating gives CASSLVSGAEAFF.

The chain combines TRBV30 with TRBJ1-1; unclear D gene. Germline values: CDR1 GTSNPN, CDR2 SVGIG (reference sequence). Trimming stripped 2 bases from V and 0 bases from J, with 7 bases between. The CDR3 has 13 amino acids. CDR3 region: CAWSHGLNTEAFF. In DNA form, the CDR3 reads TGTGCCTGGAGTCATGGGTTGAACACTGAAGCTTTCTTT.

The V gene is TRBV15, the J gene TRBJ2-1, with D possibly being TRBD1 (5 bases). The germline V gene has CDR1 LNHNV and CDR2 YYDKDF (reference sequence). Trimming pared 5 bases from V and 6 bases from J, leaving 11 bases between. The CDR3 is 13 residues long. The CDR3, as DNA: TGTGCCACCAGCGATGGGGCCTCCAATGAGCAGTTCTTC. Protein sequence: CATSDGASNEQFF.

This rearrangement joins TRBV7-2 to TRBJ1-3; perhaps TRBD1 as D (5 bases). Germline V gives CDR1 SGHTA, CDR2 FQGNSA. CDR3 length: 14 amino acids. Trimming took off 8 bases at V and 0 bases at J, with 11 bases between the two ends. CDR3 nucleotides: TGTGCCAGCGCCCCAGGGCTCTCTGGAAACACCATATATTTT. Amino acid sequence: CASAPGLSGNTIYF.

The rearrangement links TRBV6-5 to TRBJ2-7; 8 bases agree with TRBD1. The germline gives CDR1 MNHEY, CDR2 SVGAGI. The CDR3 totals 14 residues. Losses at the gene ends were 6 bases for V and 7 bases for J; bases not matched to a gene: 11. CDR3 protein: CASRTPDRAREQYF. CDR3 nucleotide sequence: TGTGCCAGCAGAACCCCGGACAGGGCACGTGAGCAGTACTTC.